The rows below give T cell receptor beta chains drawn from one sample of a study of neoadjuvant anti-PD-1 for oral cavity cancer. Here immunoSEQ multiplex PCR was the method, and the copy in TCRdb shows in-frame clones only, minus some. The sample shows 16,000 or so clones, around two thirds of them seen only once. Source: PBMCs, taken before nivolumab (anti-PD-1) treatment. All receptors come from a person aged 35-79 years with oral cavity squamous cell carcinoma. Both conserved end residues are part of each CDR3. The D gene is left open where the match is weak. Part of the rows lack a size; the others show once, few, many or a class for expanded clones.

once | TRBJ2-2 | TRBV11-2 | . | CASSLQLSTGELFF | TGTGCCAGCAGCTTACAGCTATCCACCGGGGAGCTGTTTTTT
few | TRBJ2-1 | TRBV5-1 | TRBD1 | CASSLGQTGLNEQFF | TGCGCCAGCAGCTTGGGGCAGACAGGGCTCAATGAGCAGTTCTTC
. | TRBJ2-3 | TRBV11-2 | TRBD2 | CASSLTSGRADTQYF | TGTGCCAGCAGCCTTACTAGCGGGAGGGCAGATACGCAGTATTTT
once | TRBJ1-1 | TRBV15 | . | CATSSQRAVVTEAFF | TGTGCCACCAGCAGTCAAAGGGCAGTGGTCACTGAAGCTTTCTTT
. | TRBJ1-1 | TRBV5-1 | . | CASSLVGGLYTEAFF | TGCGCCAGCAGCTTGGTAGGGGGGTTGTACACTGAAGCTTTCTTT
. | TRBJ2-1 | TRBV28 | TRBD2 | CASTGGRAINEQFF | TGTGCCAGCACAGGCGGGAGGGCCATTAATGAGCAGTTCTTC
. | TRBJ1-1 | TRBV28 | . | CASSLSGWNTEAFF | TGTGCCAGCAGTTTATCGGGGTGGAACACTGAAGCTTTCTTT
few | TRBJ2-6 | TRBV5-1 | . | CASSPWSPGANVLTF | TGCGCCAGCAGCCCCTGGAGCCCTGGGGCCAACGTCCTGACTTTC
. | TRBJ2-5 | TRBV5-1 | . | CASSLDAETQYF | TGCGCCAGCAGCTTAGACGCGGAGACCCAGTACTTC
. | TRBJ1-2 | TRBV6-5 | . | CASSSLTGYPLGYTF | TGTGCCAGCAGTTCCTTGACAGGCTACCCATTAGGCTACACCTTC
. | TRBJ2-3 | TRBV11-3 | TRBD2 | CASSWTSGRADTQYF | TGTGCCAGCAGCTGGACTAGCGGGAGGGCAGATACGCAGTATTTT
few | TRBJ1-2 | TRBV5-1 | . | CASRPGQSHGYTF | TGCGCCAGCAGGCCGGGGCAGAGTCATGGCTACACCTTC
. | TRBJ1-2 | TRBV9 | . | CASSVGWLQGYGYTF | TGTGCCAGCAGCGTAGGGTGGCTCCAAGGCTATGGCTACACCTTC
. | TRBJ2-1 | TRBV28 | . | CASSLGRVPGNEQFF | TGTGCCAGCAGTTTGGGCAGGGTCCCGGGGAATGAGCAGTTCTTC
. | TRBJ2-3 | TRBV6-6 | . | CASSLYRSPSTDTQYF | TGTGCCAGCAGTCTGTACCGTAGTCCTAGCACAGATACGCAGTATTTT
large | TRBJ2-3 | TRBV5-6 | TRBD2 | CASSPAGLAGSDTQYF | TGTGCCAGCAGCCCCGCAGGGCTAGCGGGATCAGATACGCAGTATTTT
. | TRBJ2-7 | TRBV30 | . | CAWSIGLVSNEQYF | TGTGCCTGGAGCATCGGTCTAGTAAGCAACGAGCAGTACTTC
few | TRBJ2-5 | TRBV13 | . | CASSLVGETQYF | TGTGCCAGCAGCTTAGTAGGGGAGACCCAGTACTTC
once | TRBJ1-5 | TRBV6-1 | . | CASHREYNQPQHF | TGTGCCAGCCACCGGGAATACAATCAGCCCCAGCATTTT
. | TRBJ2-7 | TRBV30 | TRBD1 | CAWRYRGPGFYEQYF | TGTGCCTGGAGGTACAGGGGGCCAGGGTTTTACGAGCAGTACTTC
. | TRBJ1-1 | TRBV30 | . | CAWSVQLNTEAFF | TGTGCCTGGAGTGTACAATTGAACACTGAAGCTTTCTTT
few | TRBJ2-5 | TRBV27 | . | CASSLGEQETQYF | TGTGCCAGCAGTTTGGGGGAACAAGAGACCCAGTACTTC
. | TRBJ1-1 | TRBV5-1 | . | CASSLARNTEAFF | TGCGCCAGCAGCTTGGCCAGGAACACTGAAGCTTTCTTT
. | TRBJ2-7 | TRBV28 | . | CASSTRGFSSYEQYF | TGTGCCAGCAGCACACGGGGGTTTAGCTCCTACGAGCAGTACTTC
once | TRBJ1-5 | TRBV4-2 | . | CASSQEIGGQPQHF | TGTGCCAGCAGCCAAGAAATTGGCGGTCAGCCCCAGCATTTT
. | TRBJ2-5 | TRBV5-6 | . | CASRRTGTPEETQYF | TGTGCCAGCAGGCGAACCGGGACCCCTGAGGAGACCCAGTACTTC
. | TRBJ2-1 | TRBV6-5 | . | CASSYSRPTTSNEQFF | TGTGCCAGCAGTTACTCTAGACCGACTACCAGCAATGAGCAGTTCTTC
. | TRBJ2-3 | TRBV29-1 | TRBD1 | CSVASTGGGGTQYF | TGCAGCGTTGCATCGACAGGGGGAGGGGGGACGCAGTATTTT
once | TRBJ2-7 | TRBV30 | . | CAWSALQGESEQYF | TGTGCCTGGAGTGCCCTACAGGGAGAGTCCGAGCAGTACTTC
. | TRBJ2-2 | TRBV2 | . | CASSADRSRGGELFF | TGTGCCAGCAGTGCCGATCGTTCGAGGGGCGGGGAGCTGTTTTTT
few | TRBJ1-2 | TRBV29-1 | . | CSVGADYGYTF | TGCAGCGTTGGGGCTGACTATGGCTACACCTTC
. | TRBJ2-3 | TRBV2 | . | CASSEMPQADTQYF | TGTGCCAGCAGTGAGATGCCACAGGCAGATACGCAGTATTTT
few | TRBJ1-1 | TRBV11-3 | . | CASSAGAGPGGTEAFF | TGTGCCAGCAGCGCGGGAGCAGGGCCTGGGGGCACTGAAGCTTTCTTT